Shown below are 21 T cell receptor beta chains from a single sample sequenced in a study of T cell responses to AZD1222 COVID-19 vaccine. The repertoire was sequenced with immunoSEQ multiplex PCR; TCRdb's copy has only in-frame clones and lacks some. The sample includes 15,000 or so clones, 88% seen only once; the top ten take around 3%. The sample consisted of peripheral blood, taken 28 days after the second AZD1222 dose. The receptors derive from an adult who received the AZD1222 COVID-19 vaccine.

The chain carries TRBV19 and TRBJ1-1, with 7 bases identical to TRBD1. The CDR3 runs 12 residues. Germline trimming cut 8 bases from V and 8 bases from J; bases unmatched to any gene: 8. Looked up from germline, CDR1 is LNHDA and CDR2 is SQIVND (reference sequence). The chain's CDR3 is CASLVQGYEAFF. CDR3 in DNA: TGTGCCAGTCTAGTACAGGGGTACGAAGCTTTCTTT.

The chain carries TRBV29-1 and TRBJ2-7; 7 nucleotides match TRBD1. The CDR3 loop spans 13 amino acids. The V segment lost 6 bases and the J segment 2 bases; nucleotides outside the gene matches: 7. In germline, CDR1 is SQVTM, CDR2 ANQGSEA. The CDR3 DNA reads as TGCAGCGTCGAGGACAGGTATACCTACGAGCAGTACTTC. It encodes CSVEDRYTYEQYF.

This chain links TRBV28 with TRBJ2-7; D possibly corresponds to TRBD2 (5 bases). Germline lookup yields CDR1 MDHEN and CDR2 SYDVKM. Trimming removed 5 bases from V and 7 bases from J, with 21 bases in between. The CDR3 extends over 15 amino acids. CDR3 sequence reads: CASSDTGRPGGEQYF. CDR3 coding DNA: TGTGCCAGCAGTGATACCGGACGCCCTGGCGGGGAGCAGTACTTC. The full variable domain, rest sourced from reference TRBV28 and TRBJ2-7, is DVKVTQSSRYLVKRTGEKVFLECVQDMDHENMFWYRQDPGLGLRLIYFSYDVKMKEKGDIPEGYSVSREKKERFSLILESASTNQTSMYLCASSDTGRPGGEQYFGPGTRLTVT.

The CDR3 DNA reads TGTGCCAGCAGCCAGTCCATCCCGGGACAGGGGTCTTCACCCCTCCACTTT. Translation: CASSQSIPGQGSSPLHF. This rearrangement joins TRBV3-1 (or the pseudogene TRBV3-2) to TRBJ1-6; TRBD1 matches at 10 bases. CDR3 length: 17 residues. Germline V gene data show CDR1 as LGHDT and CDR2 as YNNKEL (reference sequence). Trimming cost V 3 bases and J 9 bases; bases outside gene matches: 11.

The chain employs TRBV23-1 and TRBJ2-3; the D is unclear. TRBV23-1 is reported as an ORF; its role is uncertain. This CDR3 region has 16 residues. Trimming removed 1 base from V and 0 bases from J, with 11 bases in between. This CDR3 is CASSQCTVGSTDTQYF. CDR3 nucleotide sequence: TGCGCCAGCAGTCAATGTACAGTCGGCAGCACAGATACGCAGTATTTT.

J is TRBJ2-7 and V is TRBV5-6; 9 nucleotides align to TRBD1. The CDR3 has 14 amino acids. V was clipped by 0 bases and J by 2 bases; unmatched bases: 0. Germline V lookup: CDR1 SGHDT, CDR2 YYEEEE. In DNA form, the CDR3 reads TGTGCCAGCAGCTTGGGGACAGGGGCCTACGAGCAGTACTTC. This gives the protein CASSLGTGAYEQYF.

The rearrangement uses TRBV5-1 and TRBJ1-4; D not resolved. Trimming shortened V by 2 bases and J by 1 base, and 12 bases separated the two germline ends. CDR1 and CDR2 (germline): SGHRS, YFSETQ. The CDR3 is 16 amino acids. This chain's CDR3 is CASSFNGELTNEKLFF. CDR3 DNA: TGCGCCAGCAGCTTTAACGGGGAATTAACTAATGAAAAACTGTTTTTT.

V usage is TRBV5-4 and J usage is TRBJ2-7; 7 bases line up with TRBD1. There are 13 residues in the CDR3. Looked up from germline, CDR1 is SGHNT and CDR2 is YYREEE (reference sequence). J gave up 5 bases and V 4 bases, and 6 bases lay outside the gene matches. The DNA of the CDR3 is TGTGCCAGCAGCAAGGACAGGAACGACGAGCAGTACTTC. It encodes CASSKDRNDEQYF. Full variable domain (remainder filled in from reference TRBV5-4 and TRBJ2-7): ETGVTQSPTHLIKTRGQQVTLRCSSQSGHNTVSWYQQALGQGPQFIFQYYREEENGRGNFPPRFSGLQFPNYSSELNVNALELDDSALYLCASSKDRNDEQYFGPGTRLTVT.

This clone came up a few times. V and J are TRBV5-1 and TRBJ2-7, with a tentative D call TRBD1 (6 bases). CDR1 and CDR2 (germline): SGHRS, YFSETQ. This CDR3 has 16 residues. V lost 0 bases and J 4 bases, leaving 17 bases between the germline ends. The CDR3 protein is CASSLGGQGTRYEQYF. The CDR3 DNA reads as TGCGCCAGCAGCTTGGGAGGGCAGGGGACGAGATACGAGCAGTACTTC.

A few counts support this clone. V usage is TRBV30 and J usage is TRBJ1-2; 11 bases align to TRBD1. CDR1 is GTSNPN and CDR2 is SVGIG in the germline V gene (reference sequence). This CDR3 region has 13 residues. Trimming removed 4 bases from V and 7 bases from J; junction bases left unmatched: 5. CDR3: CAWTGQGVAGYTF. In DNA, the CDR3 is TGTGCCTGGACGGGACAGGGGGTAGCTGGCTACACCTTC.

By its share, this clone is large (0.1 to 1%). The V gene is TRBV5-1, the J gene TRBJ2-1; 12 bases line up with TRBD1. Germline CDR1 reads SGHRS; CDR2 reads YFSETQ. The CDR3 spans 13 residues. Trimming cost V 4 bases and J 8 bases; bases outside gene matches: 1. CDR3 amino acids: CASSGTGGYEQFF. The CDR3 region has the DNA TGCGCCAGCAGCGGGACAGGGGGCTATGAGCAGTTCTTC.

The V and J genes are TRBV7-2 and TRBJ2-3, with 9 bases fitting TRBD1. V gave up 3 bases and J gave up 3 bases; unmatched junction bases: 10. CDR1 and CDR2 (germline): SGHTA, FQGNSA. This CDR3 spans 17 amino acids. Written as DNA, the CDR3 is TGTGCCAGCAGCTTTAGAGGGGGACAGGGAAGGACAGATACGCAGTATTTT. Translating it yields CASSFRGGQGRTDTQYF.

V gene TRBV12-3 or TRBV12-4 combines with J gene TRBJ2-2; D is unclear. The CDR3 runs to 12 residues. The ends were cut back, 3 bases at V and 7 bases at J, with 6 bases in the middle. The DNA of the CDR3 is TGTGCCAGCAGTTTTTGGGGCGGGGAGCTGTTTTTT. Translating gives CASSFWGGELFF.

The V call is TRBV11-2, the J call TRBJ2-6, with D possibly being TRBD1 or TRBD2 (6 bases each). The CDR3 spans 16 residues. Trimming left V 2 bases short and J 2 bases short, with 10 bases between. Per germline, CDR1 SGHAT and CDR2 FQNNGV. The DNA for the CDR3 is TGTGCCAGCAGCTTAAGGGGGGCGACTGGGGCCAACGTCCTGACTTTC. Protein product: CASSLRGATGANVLTF.

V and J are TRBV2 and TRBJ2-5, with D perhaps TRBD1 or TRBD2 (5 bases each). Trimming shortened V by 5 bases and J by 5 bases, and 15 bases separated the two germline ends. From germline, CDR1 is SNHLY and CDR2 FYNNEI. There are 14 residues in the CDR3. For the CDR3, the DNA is TGTGCCAGCAGTCTGGGACCAGGCGGGGAGACCCAGTACTTC. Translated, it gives CASSLGPGGETQYF.

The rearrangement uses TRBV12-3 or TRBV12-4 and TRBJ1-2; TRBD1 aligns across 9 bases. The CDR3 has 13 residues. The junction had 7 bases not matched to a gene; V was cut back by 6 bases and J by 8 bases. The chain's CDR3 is CASSKGQGSGYTF. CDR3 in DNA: TGTGCCAGCAGCAAGGGACAGGGTAGCGGCTACACCTTC.

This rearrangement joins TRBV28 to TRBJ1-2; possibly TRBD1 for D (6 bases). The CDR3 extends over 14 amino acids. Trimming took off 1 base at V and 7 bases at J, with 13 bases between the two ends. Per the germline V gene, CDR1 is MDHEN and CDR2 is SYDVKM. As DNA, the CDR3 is TGTGCCAGCAGTTTATACGGCAGGGGCCTTGGCTACACCTTC. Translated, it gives CASSLYGRGLGYTF.

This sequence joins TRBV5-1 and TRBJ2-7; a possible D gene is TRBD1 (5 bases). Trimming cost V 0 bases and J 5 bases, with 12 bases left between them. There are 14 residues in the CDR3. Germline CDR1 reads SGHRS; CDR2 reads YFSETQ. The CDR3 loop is CASSLGARANEQYF. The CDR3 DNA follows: TGCGCCAGCAGCTTGGGAGCCAGGGCGAACGAGCAGTACTTC.

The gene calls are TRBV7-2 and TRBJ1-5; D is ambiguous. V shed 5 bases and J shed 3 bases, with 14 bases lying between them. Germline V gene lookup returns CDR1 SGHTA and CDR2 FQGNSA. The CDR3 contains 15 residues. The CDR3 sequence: CASSPLLEYNQPQHF. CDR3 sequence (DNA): TGTGCCAGCAGCCCCCTTTTAGAATACAATCAGCCCCAGCATTTT.

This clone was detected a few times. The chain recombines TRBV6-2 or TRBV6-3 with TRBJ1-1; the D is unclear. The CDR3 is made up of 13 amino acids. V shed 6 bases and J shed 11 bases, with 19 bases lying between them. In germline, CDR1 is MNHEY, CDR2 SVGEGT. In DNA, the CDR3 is TGTGCCAGCAGCCCCCCGGTCGTGGGTTTGGCTTTCTTT. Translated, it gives CASSPPVVGLAFF.

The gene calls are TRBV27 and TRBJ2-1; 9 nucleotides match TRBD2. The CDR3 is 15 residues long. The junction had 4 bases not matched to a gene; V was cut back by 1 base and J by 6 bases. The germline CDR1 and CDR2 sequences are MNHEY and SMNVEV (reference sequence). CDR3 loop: CASSLLASGINEQFF. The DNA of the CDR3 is TGTGCCAGCAGTTTATTGGCTAGCGGGATCAATGAGCAGTTCTTC.